Presented here are 11 T cell receptor delta chains from one specimen sequenced in a study of delta chains in infants with herpesvirus infections listed by TCRdb under 2023. Library preparation used RT-PCR. For sequencing, an Illumina MiSeq was employed. PBMC RNA was reverse transcribed with SuperScript II using gamma-chain- and delta-chain-specific primers to generate TCR cDNA. For TCRdb, the public reads were processed anew by CATT, and duplicate DNA sequences were folded into one row. This sample holds about 840 delta-chain clones; about 35% were observed only once. The ten largest account for 24% of the sample. The sample consisted of peripheral blood, taken at time point 2 of longitudinal follow-up. Source of these receptors: a human donor who was a Ugandan infant, either HIV-exposed or HIV-unexposed (not recorded which).

The CDR3 coding sequence is TGTGCTCTCGCGCTGATGGGGCCCCGGTACTGGGGGATACTCAGCGATAAACTCATCTTT. It encodes CALALMGPRYWGILSDKLIF. The rearrangement uses TRDV1 and TRDJ1; TRDD3 agrees at 12 bases. Germline assignment: CDR1 TSWWSYY and CDR2 QGS. CDR3 length: 20 residues. V trimming: 9 bases; J trimming: 4 bases; junction bases outside the gene matches: 24.

As for this clone: Other DNA sequences within the sample encode an identical CDR3. V and J are TRDV1 and TRDJ1, with 13 bases identical to TRDD3. Germline V gene lookup returns CDR1 TSWWSYY and CDR2 QGS. Trimming cost V 2 bases and J 0 bases; bases outside gene matches: 21. CDR3 length: 23 amino acids. This CDR3 is CALGETYPCTGGYAGENTDKLIF. The DNA of the CDR3 is TGTGCTCTTGGGGAAACATATCCCTGTACTGGGGGATACGCCGGGGAAAACACCGATAAACTCATCTTT.

This clone showed up just once. The chain couples TRDV2 to TRDJ3, with 8 nucleotides matching TRDD3. J lost 0 bases, V lost 3 bases, and 9 bases had no gene match. This CDR3 comprises 19 residues. The germline CDR1 and CDR2 sequences are GEAIGNYY and EKD. The CDR3 DNA is TGTGCCTGTGACGTGGCTGGGGGACAGAGCTCCTGGGACACCCGACAGATGTTTTTC. Translated, it gives CACDVAGGQSSWDTRQMFF.

Turning to this clone: The junction and the germline gene differ at one end; a read error may be behind it. The rearrangement uses TRDV1 and TRDJ1; maybe TRDD3 (5 bases). CDR1 and CDR2 (germline): TSWWSYY, QGS. The CDR3 spans 20 residues. CDR3 in DNA: TGTGCTCTTGGGTTACCAGTTACTCGGGGACCTAAGCTAGTAACCGATAAATTCATCTTT. It is translated as CALGLPVTRGPKLVTDKFIF.

This chain uses TRAV23/DV6 with TRDJ1; tentatively, D is TRDD3 (6 bases). The CDR3 sequence is 20 residues long. The germline CDR1 and CDR2 sequences are NTAFDY and IRPDVSE (reference sequence). CDR3 nucleotides: TGTGCCTCTCCTAAGGGTGGACCCTCTCCAGTTTGGGGGGGTACCGATAAACTCATCTTT. It specifies CASPKGGPSPVWGGTDKLIF.

By share, this clone ranks as large. The identical CDR3 is also encoded by other nucleotide sequences in the sample. The genes are TRDV1 and TRDJ1; 10 bases match TRDD3. Germline trimming cut 0 bases from V and 0 bases from J; bases unmatched to any gene: 31. Germline values: CDR1 TSWWSYY, CDR2 QGS. This CDR3 is 26 amino acids long. DNA for the CDR3: TGTGCTCTTGGGGAACTTGTTCCTGGGCCTTCCTCCATACTGGGGGATTTATGGGCCAACACCGATAAACTCATCTTT. Encoded protein: CALGELVPGPSSILGDLWANTDKLIF.

This clone has just one count. Since a much larger clone is just one base distant, this may be a read error. The J gene is TRDJ1, the V gene TRDV2, with 10 bases identical to TRDD3. The CDR3 contains 16 residues. Germline V gives CDR1 GEAIGNYY, CDR2 EKD. Losses at the gene ends were 3 bases for V and 3 bases for J; bases not matched to a gene: 9. The CDR3, as DNA: TGTGCCTGTGACGCGATGGGGGATACCGAGGCCGATAAACTCATCTTT. Protein: CACDAMGDTEADKLIF.

The chain couples TRDV2 to TRDJ1; 12 bases fit TRDD3. The germline gives CDR1 GEAIGNYY, CDR2 EKD. V was clipped by 3 bases and J by 3 bases; unmatched bases: 13. The CDR3 has 18 residues. The CDR3 spells CACDPMPLLGDTSDKLIF. CDR3 DNA sequence: TGTGCCTGTGACCCCATGCCCCTACTGGGGGATACTTCCGATAAACTCATCTTT.

This clone is large within its sample. The chain joins TRDV2 to TRDJ3; maybe TRDD3 (5 bases). The CDR3 contains 19 residues. Germline V gene data show CDR1 as GEAIGNYY and CDR2 as EKD. Trimming removed 5 bases from V and 0 bases from J, with 19 bases in between. CDR3: CACGHGGSASSWDTRQMFF. The CDR3 region has the DNA TGTGCCTGTGGCCACGGGGGGTCGGCCAGCTCCTGGGACACCCGACAGATGTTTTTC.

Concerning this clone itself: A much larger clone lies a single base off, so this may be a read error. The chain links TRDV1 to TRDJ1; weak D call: TRDD3 (6 bases). CDR3 length equals 18 residues. Germline V gene sequence: CDR1 TSWWSYY, CDR2 QGS. The CDR3 DNA is TGTGCTCTTGGGGAACCGACTACGCCGGGGATCCCCACCGAAAAACTCATCTTT. Protein product: CALGEPTTPGIPTEKLIF.

This clone showed up just a few times. The genes are TRDV1 and TRDJ1; the D gene could be TRDD2 or TRDD3 (5 bases each). The germline V gene encodes CDR1 TSWWSYY and CDR2 QGS. CDR3 length equals 18 residues. Trimming pared 2 bases from V and 8 bases from J, leaving 27 bases between. For the CDR3, the DNA is TGTGCTCTTGGGGAAGAAACCCTTCTAGATACTGGTGGCTTCAAACTCATCTTT. As protein: CALGEETLLDTGGFKLIF.